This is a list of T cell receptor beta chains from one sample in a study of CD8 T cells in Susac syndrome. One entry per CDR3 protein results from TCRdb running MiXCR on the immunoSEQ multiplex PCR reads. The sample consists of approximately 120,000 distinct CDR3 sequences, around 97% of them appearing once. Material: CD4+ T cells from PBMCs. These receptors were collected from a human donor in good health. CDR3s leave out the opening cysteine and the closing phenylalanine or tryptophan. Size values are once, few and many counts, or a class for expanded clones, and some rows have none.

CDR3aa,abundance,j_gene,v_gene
ASSQGEQRGQETQY,-,TRBJ2-5,TRBV11-2
ATNRGAEDTQY,-,TRBJ2-3,TRBV15
ASSFRRNQETQY,-,TRBJ2-5,TRBV5-6
ASSETGGSTEAF,-,TRBJ1-1,TRBV9
ASIGQQNTIY,-,TRBJ1-3,TRBV19
AWSSTDSRGSYYEQY,-,TRBJ2-7,TRBV30
ASSLVSGSTDTQY,once,TRBJ2-3,TRBV5-1
SADRGANYGYT,-,TRBJ1-2,TRBV29-1
ASSLKGFGYT,-,TRBJ1-2,TRBV7-8
ASSRDGPQETQY,-,TRBJ2-5,TRBV18
ASSLGPEETQY,-,TRBJ2-5,TRBV7-2
ASSRLAGDRYEQY,-,TRBJ2-7,TRBV19
ASSLSGGAETQY,once,TRBJ2-5,TRBV7-3
SARRQGDYDGYT,-,TRBJ1-2,TRBV20-1
AWSGTAGDNSPLH,-,TRBJ1-6,TRBV30
ASSQARGAGTDTQY,-,TRBJ2-3,TRBV4-2
ASSLQGSNQPQH,-,TRBJ1-5,TRBV5-4
ASSLHGTGQGYT,-,TRBJ1-2,TRBV27
ASKQSDRSSYEQY,-,TRBJ2-7,TRBV5-6
ASSQSKRADNQPQH,once,TRBJ1-5,TRBV23-1
SARERSPLH,-,TRBJ1-6,TRBV20-1
ATSDSRVNEQF,-,TRBJ2-1,TRBV24-1
SVDLTFYGYT,-,TRBJ1-2,TRBV29-1
ASSLRQSTDTQY,-,TRBJ2-3,TRBV7-3
ASSWTGGVGTEAF,-,TRBJ1-1,TRBV5-1
ATSRDHGTGLEQY,-,TRBJ2-7,TRBV15
ASSGDMGTEAF,-,TRBJ1-1,TRBV2
ASSPLRGSSYEQY,-,TRBJ2-7,TRBV28
ASSDFKTNTDTQY,-,TRBJ2-3,TRBV11-2
ASSQGRKAPLH,-,TRBJ1-6,TRBV3-1
ASSPRSLPDYGYT,-,TRBJ1-2,TRBV18
ASKDRVGTEAF,once,TRBJ1-1,TRBV25-1
ASSVEAVRQLSYEQY,-,TRBJ2-7,TRBV2
ASIKQVLTYNEQF,-,TRBJ2-1,TRBV6-5
ASRIGASGSGANVLT,-,TRBJ2-6,TRBV27
ASRARDRGTHEQY,once,TRBJ2-7,TRBV28
ASSLVTADTQY,once,TRBJ2-3,TRBV5-6
ASSQTGLSSYNEQF,-,TRBJ2-1,TRBV19
ASAGTGGNSPLH,-,TRBJ1-6,TRBV27
ASSLQDNQPQH,-,TRBJ1-5,TRBV7-2
ASSPTRDAYNEQF,-,TRBJ2-1,TRBV7-3
ASEKQGNYGYT,once,TRBJ1-2,TRBV6-1
ASSRGTGPYEQY,-,TRBJ2-7,TRBV3-1
ASRADPYNQPQH,-,TRBJ1-5,TRBV2
SAELAGARGWNEQF,-,TRBJ2-1,TRBV20-1
ASSSPHRDMRTGELF,-,TRBJ2-2,TRBV7-9
ASNNRDIYSPLH,-,TRBJ1-6,TRBV3-1
ATSRGVAGGYEQY,once,TRBJ2-7,TRBV15
SVGEGETQY,-,TRBJ2-5,TRBV29-1
SVDGGHTQY,-,TRBJ2-3,TRBV29-1